This TCR beta chain emerged from a study of blood T cell repertoires in COVID-19. TCRdb keeps only in-frame clones here, not all; method: immunoSEQ multiplex PCR. The sample has 500,000 to 600,000 clones, about 89% seen once; the top ten hold roughly 8.3%. Deletions cut 11 bases from V and 3 bases from J, with 17 bases between. The CDR3 loop spans 13 amino acids. Germline assignment: CDR1 SNHLY and CDR2 FYNNEI. The rearrangement links TRBV2 to TRBJ2-7; perhaps TRBD1 as D (7 bases). This clonotype originated in a woman aged 45-59 years with COVID-19, enrolled during active disease. The sample comprised peripheral blood. CDR3 DNA sequence: TGTGCCTCCGCCGGGGGACAGATCTACGAGCAGTACTTC. Translation gives CASAGGQIYEQYF.